The TCR beta chain under discussion was sequenced for a study of shared clonotypes between healthy human individuals. Regarding this clone: What it binds is not known.

Study conclusions and caveats: Generally, naive subsets (rather than memory subsets) showed larger estimated richness. An expected dependence of interdonor clonotype sharing on sequencing depth was noted.

The germline V gene has CDR1 KGHSH and CDR2 LQKENI. V lost 6 bases to trimming and J lost 3 bases; unmatched junction nucleotides: 11. There are 15 residues in the CDR3. As processed by the authors: Owing to the provision of junction-only sequences devoid of quality scores by immunoSEQ, filtering differed. Some clones are missing from TCRdb's copy, which holds only in-frame ones; the method was immunoSEQ multiplex PCR. V and J calls and clone size are as listed in that table; D and trimming were resolved from the DNA. In the table there are about 580,000 clones, 98% of which are singletons. Cells designated naive CD8 were CD45RO-negative and were positively selected for CCR7, with terminally differentiated effector memory CD45RA+ cells excluded. Those who donated, Caucasian adults without exception, all lived in Nashville, Tennessee.

J is TRBJ2-7 and V is TRBV18; 7 bases agree with TRBD2. Material: naive CD8+ T cells sorted from blood. The receptor was derived from a man aged 30 to 39 in good health. DNA of the CDR3: TGTGCCAGCTCTAACTACGCGGCTAGCGGCTACGAGCAGTACTTC. Protein: CASSNYAASGYEQYF.